This TCR beta chain was sequenced during a study of OX40 agonist ivuxolimab in advanced cancers. V was shortened by 0 bases and J by 2 bases, with 13 bases between the two germline ends. The CDR3 runs 16 residues. Germline-derived CDR1 and CDR2 are SGHRS and YFSETQ. Data came from immunoSEQ multiplex PCR; TCRdb stores just in-frame clones and leaves some out. The sample lists about 66,000 clones, roughly 80% occurring once. The receptor was isolated from an adult with an advanced solid tumor such as melanoma, head and neck, liver or kidney cancer. Sequences were derived from CD4+ or CD8+ T cells sorted from blood, sampled in a trial of the OX40 agonist ivuxolimab. The chain employs TRBV5-1 and TRBJ2-3; D tentatively fits TRBD1 or TRBD2 (5 bases each). CDR3 DNA sequence: TGCGCCAGCAGCTTGGTCGGGACGGAATTCACAGATACGCAGTATTTT. Protein product: CASSLVGTEFTDTQYF.